This T cell receptor beta chain was captured in a study of T cell responses to AZD1222 COVID-19 vaccine. The CDR3 spans 16 residues. Germline V gives CDR1 MDHEN, CDR2 SYDVKM. The germline V and J ends were trimmed by 5 bases and 0 bases, with 14 bases remaining between them. Assay: immunoSEQ multiplex PCR; the TCRdb copy retains only in-frame clones and omits some. This table has under 150,000 clones, more than 90% appearing once. V gene TRBV28 combines with J gene TRBJ1-5; D perhaps matches TRBD1 (6 bases). Sequencing used peripheral blood, obtained on day 0 of AZD1222 vaccination. This TCR derives from an adult in good health. This CDR3 reads CASSRGQFNSNQPQHF. CDR3 sequence (DNA): TGTGCCAGCAGTCGAGGACAGTTTAATAGCAATCAGCCCCAGCATTTT.